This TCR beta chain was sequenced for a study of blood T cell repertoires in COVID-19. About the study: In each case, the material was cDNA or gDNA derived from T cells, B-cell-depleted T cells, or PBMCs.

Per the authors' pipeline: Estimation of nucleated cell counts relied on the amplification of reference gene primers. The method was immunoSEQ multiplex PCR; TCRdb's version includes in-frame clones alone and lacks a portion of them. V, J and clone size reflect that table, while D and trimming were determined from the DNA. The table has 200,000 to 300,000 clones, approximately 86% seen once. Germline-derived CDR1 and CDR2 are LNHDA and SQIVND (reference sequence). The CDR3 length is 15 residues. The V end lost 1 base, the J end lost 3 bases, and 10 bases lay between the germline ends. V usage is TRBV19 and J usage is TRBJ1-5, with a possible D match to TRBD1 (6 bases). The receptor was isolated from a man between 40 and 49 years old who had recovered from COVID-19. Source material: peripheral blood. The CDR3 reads CASSIVGGANQPQHF. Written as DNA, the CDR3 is TGTGCCAGTAGTATAGTCGGGGGGGCCAATCAGCCCCAGCATTTT.